The rows below give T cell receptor beta chains drawn from one sample of a study of T cells in Graves' hyperthyroidism and ophthalmopathy. TCRdb re-called the multiplex PCR reads with MiXCR, one entry per CDR3 protein. The table includes about 360,000 distinct CDR3 sequences, 13% detected once. The source material was blood. The origin of the receptors is a man under 40 with Graves' hyperthyroidism that later progressed to Graves' ophthalmopathy. CDR3s include the opening cysteine and the closing phenylalanine or tryptophan. The D gene is left open where the match is weak. Clone size is given for some rows only: seen once, a few or many times, or a class if the clone is expanded.

cdr3_aa: CASSERGLSTDTQYF; cdr3_nt: TGTGCCAGCAGTGAGCGGGGTCTGAGCACAGATACGCAGTATTTT; v_call: TRBV6-1; clone_size: many; d_call: .; j_call: TRBJ2-3
cdr3_aa: CASSRGQILSGNTIYF; cdr3_nt: TGTGCCAGCAGCAGAGGACAGATACTCTCTGGAAACACCATATATTTT; v_call: TRBV5-5; clone_size: .; d_call: .; j_call: TRBJ1-3
cdr3_aa: CASSQRPGNQPQHF; cdr3_nt: TGTGCCAGCAGCCAACGTCCTGGCAATCAGCCCCAGCATTTT; v_call: TRBV3-1; clone_size: few; d_call: .; j_call: TRBJ1-5
cdr3_aa: CASSATGIETQYF; cdr3_nt: TGTGCCAGCAGCGCGACAGGGATCGAGACCCAGTACTTC; v_call: TRBV7-9; clone_size: many; d_call: TRBD1; j_call: TRBJ2-5
cdr3_aa: CASSLRGSEQFF; cdr3_nt: TGTGCCAGCAGTTTACGAGGGAGTGAGCAGTTCTTC; v_call: TRBV12-3/TRBV12-4; clone_size: many; d_call: .; j_call: TRBJ2-1
cdr3_aa: CASSPWTGHYEQYF; cdr3_nt: TGTGCCAGCAGTCCCTGGACAGGGCACTACGAGCAGTACTTC; v_call: TRBV27; clone_size: few; d_call: TRBD1; j_call: TRBJ2-7
cdr3_aa: CASSLTAGGPGELFF; cdr3_nt: TGTGCCAGCAGTTTAACAGCGGGGGGGCCCGGGGAGCTGTTTTTT; v_call: TRBV27; clone_size: .; d_call: TRBD2; j_call: TRBJ2-2
cdr3_aa: CASSQATATYEQYF; cdr3_nt: TGCGCCAGCAGCCAAGCGACAGCTACCTACGAGCAGTACTTC; v_call: TRBV4-1; clone_size: few; d_call: .; j_call: TRBJ2-7
cdr3_aa: CASKGTGGQNIQYF; cdr3_nt: TGTGCCAGTAAAGGGACAGGGGGGCAAAACATTCAGTACTTC; v_call: TRBV19; clone_size: few; d_call: TRBD1; j_call: TRBJ2-4
cdr3_aa: CASSRKAWMYTF; cdr3_nt: TGTGCCAGCAGTCGGAAGGCCTGGATGTACACCTTC; v_call: TRBV12-3/TRBV12-4; clone_size: few; d_call: .; j_call: TRBJ1-2
cdr3_aa: CASSQGASGTTGTQYF; cdr3_nt: TGTGCCAGCAGCCAAGGGGCTAGCGGAACTACAGGTACGCAGTATTTT; v_call: TRBV3-1; clone_size: .; d_call: TRBD2; j_call: TRBJ2-3
cdr3_aa: CASSQEIQGRTEAFF; cdr3_nt: TGTGCCAGCAGCCAAGAGATACAGGGGCGGACTGAAGCTTTCTTT; v_call: TRBV3-1; clone_size: many; d_call: TRBD1; j_call: TRBJ1-1
cdr3_aa: CASSYGTASHEQYF; cdr3_nt: TGTGCCAGCAGCTATGGGACGGCGTCGCACGAGCAGTACTTC; v_call: TRBV11-3; clone_size: few; d_call: .; j_call: TRBJ2-7
cdr3_aa: CASQRGGMGTEAFF; cdr3_nt: TGTGCCAGCCAACGGGGAGGGATGGGCACTGAAGCTTTCTTT; v_call: TRBV12-3/TRBV12-4; clone_size: many; d_call: .; j_call: TRBJ1-1
cdr3_aa: CASSPQGAMNTEAFF; cdr3_nt: TGCGCCAGCAGCCCCCAGGGGGCTATGAACACTGAAGCTTTCTTT; v_call: TRBV5-1; clone_size: many; d_call: TRBD1; j_call: TRBJ1-1
cdr3_aa: CASSLAARGSSYNEQFF; cdr3_nt: TGTGCCAGCAGCTTAGCGGCGCGGGGGAGCTCCTACAATGAGCAGTTCTTC; v_call: TRBV7-9; clone_size: many; d_call: TRBD2; j_call: TRBJ2-1
cdr3_aa: CASSLGLAGGRDTQYF; cdr3_nt: TGTGCCAGCAGCTTGGGTCTAGCGGGGGGCCGAGATACGCAGTATTTT; v_call: TRBV12-3/TRBV12-4; clone_size: many; d_call: TRBD2; j_call: TRBJ2-3
cdr3_aa: CAISERQAYEQYF; cdr3_nt: TGTGCCATCAGTGAGCGGCAGGCCTACGAGCAGTACTTC; v_call: TRBV10-3; clone_size: many; d_call: .; j_call: TRBJ2-7
cdr3_aa: CASIKQGPNEKLFF; cdr3_nt: TGTGCCAGCATCAAACAGGGTCCCAATGAAAAACTGTTTTTT; v_call: TRBV9; clone_size: many; d_call: .; j_call: TRBJ1-4
cdr3_aa: CSARDGRTSGFAQYF; cdr3_nt: TGCAGTGCTAGAGATGGAAGGACTAGTGGTTTTGCGCAGTATTTT; v_call: TRBV20-1; clone_size: .; d_call: TRBD2; j_call: TRBJ2-3
cdr3_aa: CASSPSRSARNTIYF; cdr3_nt: TGTGCCAGTAGTCCCTCCCGATCGGCGAGAAACACCATATATTTT; v_call: TRBV19; clone_size: .; d_call: .; j_call: TRBJ1-3
cdr3_aa: CASRPTSGGNTEAFF; cdr3_nt: TGTGCCAGCCGCCCAACCTCAGGGGGGAACACTGAAGCTTTCTTT; v_call: TRBV18; clone_size: many; d_call: TRBD1; j_call: TRBJ1-1
cdr3_aa: CSARDGGGWYEQYF; cdr3_nt: TGCAGTGCTAGAGATGGAGGGGGGTGGTACGAGCAGTACTTC; v_call: TRBV20-1; clone_size: many; d_call: .; j_call: TRBJ2-7
cdr3_aa: CASQVGSTEAFF; cdr3_nt: TGTGCCAGTCAGGTTGGAAGCACTGAAGCTTTCTTT; v_call: TRBV5-4; clone_size: many; d_call: .; j_call: TRBJ1-1
cdr3_aa: CSARNLAGGSSYNEQFF; cdr3_nt: TGCAGTGCTAGAAACCTAGCGGGGGGAAGCTCCTACAATGAGCAGTTCTTC; v_call: TRBV20-1; clone_size: .; d_call: TRBD2; j_call: TRBJ2-1
cdr3_aa: CASSQQQGALIDEQFF; cdr3_nt: TGCGCCAGCAGTCAACAGCAGGGGGCTTTAATCGATGAGCAGTTCTTC; v_call: TRBV10-1; clone_size: few; d_call: TRBD1; j_call: TRBJ2-1
cdr3_aa: CASSLLGPTGELFF; cdr3_nt: TGTGCCAGCAGCTTGCTGGGGCCCACCGGGGAGCTGTTTTTT; v_call: TRBV5-5; clone_size: few; d_call: .; j_call: TRBJ2-2
cdr3_aa: CASSPRGGFEGYTF; cdr3_nt: TGTGCCAGCAGTCCCAGGGGGGGATTTGAAGGCTACACCTTC; v_call: TRBV27; clone_size: many; d_call: TRBD1; j_call: TRBJ1-2
cdr3_aa: CASSPKGLAATDTQYF; cdr3_nt: TGTGCCAGCAGCCCAAAGGGACTAGCGGCCACAGATACGCAGTATTTT; v_call: TRBV7-9; clone_size: many; d_call: TRBD2; j_call: TRBJ2-3
cdr3_aa: CASDSASTDTQYF; cdr3_nt: TGTGCCAGTGACAGTGCTAGCACAGATACGCAGTATTTT; v_call: TRBV25-1; clone_size: .; d_call: .; j_call: TRBJ2-3
cdr3_aa: CATDTGTGDVTEAFF; cdr3_nt: TGTGCCACCGATACCGGGACAGGGGACGTTACTGAAGCTTTCTTT; v_call: TRBV27; clone_size: many; d_call: TRBD1; j_call: TRBJ1-1
cdr3_aa: CASGMDGTGFSNEQFF; cdr3_nt: TGTGCCAGTGGAATGGATGGGACAGGGTTTTCCAATGAGCAGTTCTTC; v_call: TRBV19; clone_size: .; d_call: TRBD1; j_call: TRBJ2-1
cdr3_aa: CASSVGPRDQPQHF; cdr3_nt: TGTGCCAGCAGCGTAGGGCCCAGAGATCAGCCCCAGCATTTT; v_call: TRBV9; clone_size: .; d_call: .; j_call: TRBJ1-5
cdr3_aa: CASAEQTLSSYEQYF; cdr3_nt: TGTGCCAGCGCCGAACAGACTCTGAGCTCCTACGAGCAGTACTTC; v_call: TRBV18; clone_size: few; d_call: .; j_call: TRBJ2-7
cdr3_aa: CASRNRGRGDTQYF; cdr3_nt: TGTGCCAGCAGAAACAGGGGACGCGGAGATACGCAGTATTTT; v_call: TRBV2; clone_size: many; d_call: TRBD1; j_call: TRBJ2-3
cdr3_aa: CASSVTLGANVLTF; cdr3_nt: TGTGCCAGCAGCGTTACTCTGGGGGCCAACGTCCTGACTTTC; v_call: TRBV9; clone_size: .; d_call: .; j_call: TRBJ2-6
cdr3_aa: CASSLSALGETQYF; cdr3_nt: TGTGCCAGCAGTTTATCCGCCCTCGGGGAGACCCAGTACTTC; v_call: TRBV28; clone_size: many; d_call: .; j_call: TRBJ2-5
cdr3_aa: CASSPPRDTQYF; cdr3_nt: TGTGCCAGCAGCCCCCCGAGAGATACGCAGTATTTT; v_call: TRBV5-6; clone_size: few; d_call: .; j_call: TRBJ2-3
cdr3_aa: CSVERLHSGANVLTF; cdr3_nt: TGCAGCGTTGAAAGGCTTCACTCTGGGGCCAACGTCCTGACTTTC; v_call: TRBV29-1; clone_size: few; d_call: .; j_call: TRBJ2-6